The rows below give T cell receptor beta chains drawn from one sample of a study of beta chain features in type 1 diabetes. Assay used: immunoSEQ multiplex PCR; TCRdb lists only in-frame clones, some missing. The table records about 290,000 clones, roughly 8% of them present only once. Sequenced material: central memory CD4+ T cells from blood. These receptor sequences come from a woman in her late teens or twenties in good health. The CDR3 runs from the conserved cysteine through the conserved F or W. The D gene is left open where the match is weak. Some rows mark clone size as missing; the rest say once, few, many or name a class of expanded clone.

J gene	clone size	D gene	V gene	CDR3 protein	CDR3 DNA
TRBJ1-1	-	-	TRBV2	CASRSTGRGTEAFF	TGTGCCAGCAGGAGCACAGGGAGGGGGACTGAAGCTTTCTTT
TRBJ2-1	few	-	TRBV30	CAWSVQGGFYNEQFF	TGTGCCTGGAGTGTACAGGGTGGATTCTACAATGAGCAGTTCTTC
TRBJ2-7	few	-	TRBV27	CASIRGGEQYF	TGTGCCAGCATCAGGGGGGGAGAGCAGTACTTC
TRBJ2-5	few	TRBD1	TRBV11-2	CASTTQRTGGETQYF	TGTGCCAGCACCACCCAAAGGACAGGGGGTGAGACCCAGTACTTC
TRBJ2-3	-	TRBD1	TRBV7-8	CASSPRGGPYTDTQYF	TGTGCCAGCAGCCCGAGAGGGGGCCCATACACAGATACGCAGTATTTT
TRBJ1-2	-	TRBD1	TRBV4-1	CASSHPPWDRGRHDYGYTF	TGCGCCAGCAGCCACCCCCCTTGGGACAGGGGGCGCCATGACTATGGCTACACCTTC
TRBJ2-1	few	-	TRBV11-2	CASSLGQGHYNEQFF	TGTGCCAGCAGCTTAGGGCAGGGCCACTACAATGAGCAGTTCTTC
TRBJ2-1	few	TRBD1	TRBV5-1	CASSVTGVRSSYNEQFF	TGCGCCAGCAGCGTAACAGGGGTTCGGAGCTCCTACAATGAGCAGTTCTTC
TRBJ2-1	many	-	TRBV28	CASRRELGGGYNEQFF	TGTGCCAGCAGGCGGGAACTGGGGGGTGGTTACAATGAGCAGTTCTTC
TRBJ2-1	-	TRBD2	TRBV7-2	CASSFGLAYNEQFF	TGTGCCAGCAGCTTCGGACTAGCATACAATGAGCAGTTCTTC
TRBJ2-7	-	-	TRBV15	CATSRDRASEQYF	TGTGCCACCAGCAGAGACAGGGCGAGTGAGCAGTACTTC
TRBJ1-3	-	-	TRBV7-6	CASRSNSGNTIYF	TGTGCCAGCCGGTCGAACTCTGGAAACACCATATATTTT
TRBJ2-7	few	-	TRBV29-1	CSVEVAGVLYEQYF	TGCAGCGTTGAAGTGGCAGGGGTTCTGTACGAGCAGTACTTC
TRBJ1-1	-	-	TRBV11-3	CASSLGDGGTEAFF	TGTGCCAGCAGCTTAGGTGACGGGGGCACTGAAGCTTTCTTT
TRBJ2-7	-	TRBD2	TRBV7-2	CASSLVAGGYEQYF	TGTGCCAGCAGCTTAGTAGCGGGAGGATACGAGCAGTACTTC
TRBJ2-1	few	-	TRBV7-2	CASSQTRNEQFF	TGTGCCAGCAGCCAAACTCGAAATGAGCAGTTCTTC
TRBJ1-4	few	TRBD1	TRBV6-1	CAAHRTGPIGKLFF	TGTGCCGCTCATCGGACAGGGCCGATAGGAAAACTGTTTTTT
TRBJ2-5	few	-	TRBV7-9	CASSFNSQETQYF	TGTGCCAGCAGCTTTAACAGCCAAGAGACCCAGTACTTC
TRBJ1-2	many	-	TRBV2	CASSGQNYGYTF	TGTGCCAGCAGTGGACAGAACTATGGCTACACCTTC
TRBJ2-1	-	-	TRBV7-9	CASSPLGRYNEQFF	TGTGCCAGCAGCCCATTGGGAAGATACAATGAGCAGTTCTTC
TRBJ2-1	many	TRBD1	TRBV5-4	CASSRTGTGSSYNEQFF	TGTGCCAGCAGCCGAACCGGGACAGGGAGCTCCTACAATGAGCAGTTCTTC
TRBJ1-2	few	-	TRBV14	CASSETGRVHGYTF	TGTGCCAGCAGCGAAACTGGCAGGGTGCATGGCTACACCTTC
TRBJ2-3	few	-	TRBV7-3	CASSLRPTDTQYF	TGTGCCAGCAGCTTAAGGCCCACAGATACGCAGTATTTT
TRBJ2-7	many	TRBD2	TRBV4-3	CASSQEPGGYEQYF	TGCGCCAGCAGCCAAGAGCCGGGAGGCTACGAGCAGTACTTC
TRBJ1-6	-	TRBD1	TRBV28	CASREGTGGYSPLHF	TGTGCCAGCAGGGAGGGGACAGGGGGATATTCACCCCTCCACTTT
TRBJ2-1	many	-	TRBV5-4	CASSLPAVYNEQFF	TGTGCCAGCAGCTTGCCCGCGGTATACAATGAGCAGTTCTTC
TRBJ2-3	few	-	TRBV7-3	CASTSEGTDTQYF	TGTGCCAGCACTTCGGAGGGCACAGATACGCAGTATTTT
TRBJ2-1	few	TRBD2	TRBV30	CACRTSGIGGSYNEQFF	TGTGCCTGTCGGACTAGCGGGATTGGCGGATCATACAATGAGCAGTTCTTC
TRBJ2-3	few	-	TRBV4-2	CASSQEYAQGVGDTQYF	TGTGCCAGCAGCCAAGAATACGCTCAGGGCGTTGGTGATACGCAGTATTTT
TRBJ1-4	few	-	TRBV7-2	CASSLYQSGTGEKLFF	TGTGCCAGCAGCTTATATCAATCTGGGACCGGTGAAAAACTGTTTTTT
TRBJ2-2	-	-	TRBV9	CASSEKRDGNTGELFF	TGTGCCAGCAGCGAAAAACGGGACGGGAACACCGGGGAGCTGTTTTTT
TRBJ1-2	-	-	TRBV6-4	CASSRGPGQPYGYTF	TGTGCCAGCAGCCGGGGGCCGGGGCAACCCTATGGCTACACCTTC
TRBJ1-6	many	-	TRBV7-2	CASSLEPGEVSPLHF	TGTGCCAGCAGCTTAGAACCAGGGGAGGTTTCACCCCTCCACTTT
TRBJ2-1	-	-	TRBV5-1	CASSLSVGSPYNEQFF	TGCGCCAGCAGCTTGTCGGTCGGGAGCCCCTACAATGAGCAGTTCTTC
TRBJ2-2	-	TRBD2	TRBV7-9	CASSPPSSGTNTGELFF	TGTGCCAGCAGCCCCCCCAGTAGCGGGACGAACACCGGGGAGCTGTTTTTT
TRBJ2-2	-	-	TRBV6-5	CASSYSGVNTGELFF	TGTGCCAGCAGTTACTCGGGGGTTAACACCGGGGAGCTGTTTTTT
TRBJ2-2	few	TRBD2	TRBV7-7	CASSLGAGVFTTGELFF	TGTGCTAGCAGCTTAGGTGCGGGAGTGTTTACCACCGGGGAGCTGTTTTTT
TRBJ2-1	few	-	TRBV7-9	CASSLPGLTTQFF	TGTGCCAGCAGCTTACCCGGACTGACAACACAGTTCTTC
TRBJ2-1	few	-	TRBV7-3	CASSAYLYNEQFF	TGTGCCAGCAGCGCCTACCTTTACAATGAGCAGTTCTTC